The rows below give T cell receptor beta chains drawn from one sample of a study of shared clonotypes between healthy human individuals. The method was immunoSEQ multiplex PCR; TCRdb's version includes in-frame clones alone and lacks a portion of them. The table lists roughly 2.5 million clones, over 85% of them singletons. The specimen sequenced was naive CD4+ T cells sorted from blood. These receptor sequences come from a man in his late teens or twenties in good health. The CDR3 runs from the conserved cysteine through the conserved F or W. The D gene is left open where the match is weak.

V	length	D	CDR3
TRBV18	12	NA	CASSPGTAEAFF
TRBV27	14	TRBD1	CASSLTGTGNGYTF
TRBV5-6	19	TRBD1	CASSSSIGQGASQSGELFF
TRBV9	16	TRBD2	CASSVNRGGPTETQYF
TRBV4-1	16	NA	CASSLGWGARDEKLFF
TRBV30	13	TRBD2	CAWTGGTYNEQFF
TRBV6-5	14	NA	CASSYTGIGSPLHF
TRBV10-3	12	NA	CAISEGTDTQYF
TRBV19	13	NA	CASSIDLDTEAFF
TRBV6-5	14	NA	CASSYSSLAYEQYF
TRBV5-1	16	TRBD1	CASSGQPTGPGNTIYF
TRBV6-1	13	NA	CASSPAGNTEAFF
TRBV9	14	TRBD2	CASSPRTSYNEQFF
TRBV28	14	NA	CASSLRTFFTPLHF
TRBV19	14	TRBD1	CASRRTGEAWGYTF
TRBV7-9	17	TRBD2	CASSSGWGGGSYNEQFF
TRBV5-1	15	NA	CASSLGTSATYEQYF
TRBV5-4	13	NA	CASSPGKEEKLFF
TRBV11-2	15	TRBD2	CASSFRLAGTDTQYF
TRBV11-2	18	TRBD2	CASSPLRAGTSGKDTQYF
TRBV6-6	14	NA	CASSSTDIMGKAFF
TRBV13	15	TRBD2	CASSPIAGITDTQYF
TRBV30	13	NA	CAWSPGSPNGYTF
TRBV19	15	NA	CASSIPGRTYNEQFF
TRBV5-1	15	TRBD2	CASRPGTSGYNEQFF
TRBV7-2	11	NA	CASSWGYEQFF
TRBV28	13	NA	CASSVEVNTEAFF
TRBV19	15	NA	CASSIDPSFTDTQYF
TRBV4-3	15	NA	CASSPGFEGADTQYF
TRBV12-2	15	NA	CASRLWDRSTDTQYF